The TCR beta chain described here comes from a study of blood T cell repertoires in COVID-19. As for the study in general: There were acute and convalescent COVID-19 samples, and they came from the United States, Italy and Spain. Sources were T cells, B-cell-depleted T cells, or PBMCs; the material itself was cDNA or gDNA.

Per the authors' pipeline: Reference gene primer amplification in the assay estimated nucleated cell counts. Some clones are missing from TCRdb's copy, which holds only in-frame ones; the method was immunoSEQ multiplex PCR. The V and J calls and clone size were taken over from that table, and D and trimming were inferred from the DNA. The table includes fewer than 55,000 clones, around 88% detected once. The CDR3 is 16 amino acids. Germline V CDR1 and CDR2: SGHVS, FQNEAQ. Trimming took 5 bases from V and 6 from J; bases not matched to a gene: 15. Material: peripheral blood. The origin of this receptor is a woman in her fifties or sixties with acute or convalescent COVID-19. The chain has TRBV7-8 and TRBJ1-2; the match to TRBD1 covers 7 bases. This CDR3 reads CASSARTGVKRDGYTF. CDR3 DNA sequence: TGTGCCAGCAGCGCCCGGACAGGAGTTAAGAGAGATGGCTACACCTTC.